Below are 8 T cell receptor beta chains sequenced from a single sample in a study of T cell repertoires in ileal Crohn's disease. Documented time point: neoterminal ileum biopsy at postoperative endoscopy, about 6 months after surgery. The table came from immunoSEQ multiplex PCR; TCRdb's copy has only in-frame clones and leaves some out. The repertoire includes about 3,100 clones, approximately 86% of them detected once, and approximately 5.1% sits in the top ten. Source material: ileal tissue. Every receptor here comes from an adult with Crohn's disease.

V usage is TRBV4-1 and J usage is TRBJ2-7; D remains unclear. Germline CDR1 MGHRA, CDR2 YSYEKL. V was trimmed by 1 base and J by 3 bases, leaving 4 bases between them. CDR3 length: 12 amino acids. The CDR3 nucleotides are TGCGCCAGCAGCCAAGGAAACTACGAGCAGTACTTC. Translated: CASSQGNYEQYF.

This clone was seen once. The genes are TRBV27 and TRBJ1-4; TRBD1 might be the D (5 bases). Looked up from germline, CDR1 is MNHEY and CDR2 is SMNVEV (reference sequence). The V and J ends lost 5 bases and 3 bases respectively, with 10 bases between them. The CDR3 is 14 residues long. The CDR3 nucleotides are TGTGCCAGCAGTCCGGGGGGGGCTAATGAAAAACTGTTTTTT. This sequence encodes CASSPGGANEKLFF.

CDR3 sequence: CASSPSGVNYGYTF. The CDR3 nucleotides read TGTGCCAGCAGCCCCTCAGGGGTGAACTATGGCTACACCTTC. The chain uses TRBV7-9 and TRBJ1-2, with a tentative D call TRBD1 (6 bases). V was cut by 5 bases and J by 2 bases, with 12 bases left in between. The CDR3 is made up of 14 amino acids. Germline V gene data show CDR1 as SEHNR and CDR2 as FQNEAQ (reference sequence).

This chain joins TRBV7-9 and TRBJ2-1; 11 bases fit TRBD2. Trimming at V came to 2 bases and at J to 2 bases, leaving 2 bases not matched to a gene. Looked up from germline, CDR1 is SEHNR and CDR2 is FQNEAQ (reference sequence). The CDR3 totals 16 residues. Here the CDR3 DNA reads TGTGCCAGCAGCTTATCACTAGCGGGGGCCTACAATGAGCAGTTCTTC. The encoded protein is CASSLSLAGAYNEQFF.

This CDR3 is CAISERGFDTQYF. Here the CDR3 DNA reads TGTGCCATCAGTGAGAGGGGCTTTGATACGCAGTATTTT. The chain links TRBV10-3 to TRBJ2-3, with D perhaps matching TRBD1 (5 bases). Germline CDR1 and CDR2: ENHRY and SYGVKD. There are 13 residues in the CDR3. Trimming removed 2 bases from V and 6 bases from J, with 9 bases in between.

This clone ranks as large. The chain has TRBV4-1 and TRBJ1-5; maybe TRBD1 (5 bases). The germline V gene encodes CDR1 MGHRA and CDR2 YSYEKL. Trimming removed 3 bases at V and 0 bases at J, with 9 bases between. The CDR3 has 15 residues. CDR3 in amino acids: CASSQTATSNQPQHF. As DNA, the CDR3 is TGCGCCAGCAGCCAGACAGCTACTAGCAATCAGCCCCAGCATTTT.

The chain couples TRBV15 to TRBJ2-7, with D hard to call. The length of the CDR3 is 14 residues. Germline CDR1 and CDR2: LNHNV and YYDKDF (reference sequence). The ends were cut back, 3 bases at V and 0 bases at J, with 9 bases in the middle. The CDR3 DNA sequence: TGTGCCACCAGCAGGCCGGGCTTCTCCTACGAGCAGTACTTC. Translated: CATSRPGFSYEQYF.

The V call is TRBV19, the J call TRBJ1-2, with 7 bases identical to TRBD1. V lost 10 bases to trimming and J lost 5 bases; unmatched junction nucleotides: 13. The V gene's germline CDR1 is LNHDA and CDR2 SQIVND (reference sequence). CDR3 size: 14 residues. The CDR3 DNA follows: TGTGCCACCGAAAGTGCCGGGACAGCTTATGGCTACACCTTC. Translated: CATESAGTAYGYTF. Drawing the rest from reference TRBV19 and TRBJ1-2, the complete variable domain is DGGITQSPKYLFRKEGQNVTLSCEQNLNHDAMYWYRQDPGQGLRLIYYSQIVNDFQKGDIAEGYSVSREKKESFPLTVTSAQKNPTAFYLCATESAGTAYGYTFGSGTRLTVV.